These 20 T cell receptor beta chains share one sample of origin, sequenced in a study of blood T cell repertoires in COVID-19. The method was immunoSEQ multiplex PCR; TCRdb's version includes in-frame clones alone and lacks a portion of them. The sample consists of 200,000 to 300,000 clones, around 90% of them appearing once. Sample: peripheral blood. These receptors were collected from a man younger than 45 with COVID-19, enrolled during active disease.

The chain recombines TRBV3-1 (or the pseudogene TRBV3-2) with TRBJ2-5, with 9 positions matching TRBD2. The trim removed 0 bases at V and 5 bases at J, leaving 10 bases unmatched. CDR3 length: 17 residues. Germline CDR1 and CDR2: LGHDT and YNNKEL (reference sequence). CDR3 protein: CASSQEGTSLLHETQYF. In DNA, the CDR3 is TGTGCCAGCAGCCAAGAAGGGACTAGCCTCCTTCACGAGACCCAGTACTTC.

This clone rates as medium-sized. The chain has TRBV6-1 and TRBJ1-2, with no clear D. Germline-derived CDR1 and CDR2 are MNHNS and SASEGT. V dropped 4 bases and J dropped 6 bases, with 21 bases sitting between them. CDR3 length: 16 residues. The CDR3 protein is CASSAGLGLTLNGYTF. CDR3 sequence (DNA): TGTGCCAGCAGTGCAGGTTTAGGACTGACCCTCAATGGCTACACCTTC.

This rearrangement joins TRBV2 to TRBJ1-2; possible D gene TRBD1, 6 bases. V dropped 5 bases and J dropped 7 bases, with 17 bases sitting between them. The CDR3 runs to 14 residues. Germline assignment: CDR1 SNHLY and CDR2 FYNNEI. In DNA, the CDR3 is TGTGCCAGCAGTCCCCGACAGGACTTAGGTGGCTACACCTTC. As protein: CASSPRQDLGGYTF.

V and J are TRBV5-4 and TRBJ2-1, with 10 bases lining up with TRBD2. Germline V CDR1 and CDR2: SGHNT, YYREEE (reference sequence). This CDR3 has 15 amino acids. V shed 7 bases, J shed 2 bases, and the junction held 6 bases outside the gene matches. Written as DNA, the CDR3 is TGTGCCAGCCGCCTAGCGGGGGACGCCTACAATGAGCAGTTCTTC. Translation: CASRLAGDAYNEQFF.

The chain is built from TRBV9 and TRBJ1-2, with D perhaps matching TRBD1 (5 bases). From germline, CDR1 is SGDLS and CDR2 YYNGEE. The CDR3 totals 13 residues. The V and J ends lost 3 bases and 3 bases respectively, with 9 bases between them. The CDR3 sequence: CASSADRHYGYTF. CDR3 DNA sequence: TGTGCCAGCAGCGCCGACAGACACTATGGCTACACCTTC.

The chain has TRBV5-1 and TRBJ2-7; perhaps TRBD1 as D (5 bases). This CDR3 has 13 residues. Germline CDR1 is SGHRS and CDR2 is YFSETQ. Between the trimmed V and J ends, which lost 2 bases and 2 bases, there was a span of 8 bases. The CDR3 is CASSFGHTYEQYF. The CDR3 DNA sequence: TGCGCCAGCAGCTTCGGACACACCTACGAGCAGTACTTC.

The chain joins TRBV4-1 to TRBJ2-3; TRBD2 is a possible D gene (6 bases). The CDR3 is 16 amino acids. Per germline, CDR1 MGHRA and CDR2 YSYEKL. V lost 1 base and J lost 5, with 16 bases in between. The chain's CDR3 is CASSQGGYGGKDTQYF. The DNA of the CDR3 is TGCGCCAGCAGCCAAGGAGGTTACGGGGGAAAAGATACGCAGTATTTT.

This rearrangement joins TRBV13 to TRBJ2-3; 9 nucleotides line up with TRBD2. Germline CDR1 PRHDT, CDR2 FYEKMQ (reference sequence). The ends lost 1 base at V and 2 bases at J; junction bases unmatched: 7. The CDR3 totals 17 residues. The CDR3, as DNA: TGTGCCAGCAGCTTAGAAGGTGCTAGCGGGGTCACAGATACGCAGTATTTT. Its protein product is CASSLEGASGVTDTQYF.

The chain is built from TRBV3-1 (or the pseudogene TRBV3-2) and TRBJ2-1, with 7 nucleotides matching TRBD2. J gave up 7 bases and V 5 bases, and 8 bases lay outside the gene matches. The length of the CDR3 is 14 residues. CDR1 and CDR2 (germline): LGHDT, YNNKEL (reference sequence). In nucleotides, the CDR3 is TGTGCCAGCAGCGGGCGGGGGATTGAAAATGAGCAGTTCTTC. Translated: CASSGRGIENEQFF.

The chain employs TRBV28 and TRBJ1-5, with 11 nucleotides matching TRBD1. The V and J ends lost 2 bases and 6 bases, in that order; junction bases with no gene match: 9. Looked up from germline, CDR1 is MDHEN and CDR2 is SYDVKM. The CDR3 has 17 residues. CDR3 nucleotides: TGTGCCAGCAGTTTAGCCCGGAGGGGACAGGGGGTTCAGCCCCAGCATTTT. Amino acids: CASSLARRGQGVQPQHF.

A few counts support this clone. The V and J genes are TRBV4-1 and TRBJ2-2, with D possibly TRBD1 on 6 matching bases. Germline V gives CDR1 MGHRA, CDR2 YSYEKL. This CDR3 region has 16 residues. The V end lost 0 bases, the J end lost 4 bases, and 12 bases lay between the germline ends. Here the CDR3 DNA reads TGCGCCAGCAGCCAAGAGGTGGCAGGGGTCACCGGGGAGCTGTTTTTT. Its protein product is CASSQEVAGVTGELFF.

The V and J genes are TRBV5-4 and TRBJ1-4; D perhaps matches TRBD1 (6 bases). The CDR3 length is 15 residues. Trimming pared 1 base from V and 8 bases from J, leaving 15 bases between. Germline V gene lookup returns CDR1 SGHNT and CDR2 YYREEE (reference sequence). The CDR3 DNA reads TGTGCCAGCAGCTTGAAGAGGGGGGAGGGAGAAAAACTGTTTTTT. Its protein is CASSLKRGEGEKLFF.

The chain carries TRBV19 and TRBJ2-7, with TRBD2 as a possible D gene (7 bases). The CDR3 is 13 residues long. Trimming took 3 bases from V and 5 from J, leaving 11 bases between them. Germline CDR1 reads LNHDA; CDR2 reads SQIVND (reference sequence). The CDR3, as DNA: TGTGCCAGTAGTATGGTGGGGGGGCACGAGCAGTACTTC. Its protein product is CASSMVGGHEQYF.

The V and J genes are TRBV6-4 and TRBJ1-2; 7 bases are a match to TRBD1. Unmatched junction bases numbered 9, after V lost 3 bases and J lost 8 bases. The length of the CDR3 is 14 residues. CDR1 and CDR2 from the germline V gene are MRHNA and SNTAGT. The CDR3 region is CASSEATGARGYTF. DNA for the CDR3: TGTGCCAGCAGTGAAGCAACAGGGGCTCGGGGCTACACCTTC.

The CDR3 DNA is TGTGCCAGCAGTTCACAGGGTCTGAATCAGCCCCAGCATTTT. Encoded protein: CASSSQGLNQPQHF. This chain uses TRBV7-9 with TRBJ1-5; TRBD1 might be the D (6 bases). CDR1 and CDR2 from the germline V gene are SEHNR and FQNEAQ (reference sequence). The length of the CDR3 is 14 residues. The V end was cut by 6 bases, the J end by 4 bases, with 13 bases between.

The V and J genes are TRBV24-1 and TRBJ2-2; no clear D gene. Trimming shortened V by 10 bases and J by 1 base, and 9 bases separated the two germline ends. The germline V gene has CDR1 KGHDR and CDR2 SFDVKD. The length of the CDR3 is 13 residues. The CDR3 DNA reads as TGTGCCACTTACAGAGTGAACACCGGGGAGCTGTTTTTT. Protein product: CATYRVNTGELFF.

The DNA of the CDR3 is TGTGCCAGCAGCGTAATAGGGGGCTCCTACAATGAGCAGTTCTTC. It specifies CASSVIGGSYNEQFF. The rearrangement links TRBV9 to TRBJ2-1; D is perhaps TRBD1 (6 bases). The length of the CDR3 is 15 residues. Looked up from germline, CDR1 is SGDLS and CDR2 is YYNGEE. Deletions cut 1 base from V and 0 bases from J, with 8 bases between.

The J gene is TRBJ2-1, the V gene TRBV19; the D gene is possibly TRBD1 (6 bases). V was cut by 2 bases and J by 4 bases, with 12 bases left in between. Germline CDR1 LNHDA, CDR2 SQIVND (reference sequence). CDR3 size: 15 residues. CDR3 sequence: CASSITAGVYNEQFF. The CDR3 DNA reads as TGTGCCAGTAGTATAACGGCAGGGGTTTACAATGAGCAGTTCTTC.

J is TRBJ1-2 and V is TRBV3-1 (or the pseudogene TRBV3-2); 9 positions match TRBD1. CDR1 and CDR2 (germline): LGHDT, YNNKEL (reference sequence). The CDR3 length is 15 residues. V was clipped by 5 bases and J by 3 bases; unmatched bases: 7. CDR3 coding DNA: TGTGCCAGCAGCACGACAGGGGGTGGATACTATGGCTACACCTTC. Its translation is CASSTTGGGYYGYTF.

The chain couples TRBV4-1 to TRBJ2-2, with 10 bases matching TRBD2. The CDR3 has 16 amino acids. Germline loops: CDR1 MGHRA, CDR2 YSYEKL. The V gene end was trimmed by 3 bases and the J gene end by 5 bases; junction bases not matched to a gene: 6. In DNA form, the CDR3 reads TGCGCCAGCAGCCACGCTAGCGGGGGAGAAACCGGGGAGCTGTTTTTT. This codes for CASSHASGGETGELFF.